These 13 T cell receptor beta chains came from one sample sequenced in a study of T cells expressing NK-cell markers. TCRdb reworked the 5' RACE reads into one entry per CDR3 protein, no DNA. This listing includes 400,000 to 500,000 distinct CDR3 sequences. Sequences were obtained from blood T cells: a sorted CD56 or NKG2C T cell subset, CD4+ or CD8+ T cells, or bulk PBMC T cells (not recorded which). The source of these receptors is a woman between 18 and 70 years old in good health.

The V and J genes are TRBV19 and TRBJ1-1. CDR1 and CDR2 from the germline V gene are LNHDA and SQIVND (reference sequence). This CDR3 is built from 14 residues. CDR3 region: CASQQTRGNTEAFF.

The CDR3 loop is CASSSGQGSTGELFF. The V and J genes are TRBV6-2 or TRBV6-3 and TRBJ2-2; lacking DNA, the TRBD1 call made by TCRdb goes unchecked. The CDR3 covers 15 residues. CDR1 and CDR2 from the germline V gene are MNHEY and SVGEGT.

CDR3 region: CASGEVNEQFF. This sequence joins TRBV27 and TRBJ2-1; with no DNA, the TCRdb D assignment of TRBD2 cannot be verified. Germline values: CDR1 MNHEY, CDR2 SMNVEV (reference sequence). The CDR3 runs 11 residues.

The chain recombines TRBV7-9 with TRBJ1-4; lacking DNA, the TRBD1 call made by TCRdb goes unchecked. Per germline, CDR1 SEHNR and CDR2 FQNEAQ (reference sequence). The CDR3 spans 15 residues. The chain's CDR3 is CASSAGRERDEKLFF.

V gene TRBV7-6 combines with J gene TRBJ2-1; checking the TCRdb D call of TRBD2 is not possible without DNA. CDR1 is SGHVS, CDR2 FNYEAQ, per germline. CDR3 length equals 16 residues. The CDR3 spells CASSSLSGSGYNEQFF.

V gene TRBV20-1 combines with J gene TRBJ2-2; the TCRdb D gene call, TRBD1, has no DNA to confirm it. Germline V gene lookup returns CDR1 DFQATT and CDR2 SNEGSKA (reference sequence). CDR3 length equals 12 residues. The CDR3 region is CSAARQTGELFF.

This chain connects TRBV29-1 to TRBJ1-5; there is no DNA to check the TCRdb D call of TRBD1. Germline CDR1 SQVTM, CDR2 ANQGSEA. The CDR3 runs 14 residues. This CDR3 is CSAAGDSSNQPQHF.

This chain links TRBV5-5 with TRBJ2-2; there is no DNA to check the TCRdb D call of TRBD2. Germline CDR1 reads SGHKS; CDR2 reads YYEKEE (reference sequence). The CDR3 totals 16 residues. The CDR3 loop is CASSVTSGGATGELFF.

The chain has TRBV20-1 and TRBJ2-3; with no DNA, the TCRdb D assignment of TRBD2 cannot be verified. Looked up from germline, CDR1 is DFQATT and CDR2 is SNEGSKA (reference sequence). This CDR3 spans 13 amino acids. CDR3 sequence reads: CSASSSRTDTQYF.

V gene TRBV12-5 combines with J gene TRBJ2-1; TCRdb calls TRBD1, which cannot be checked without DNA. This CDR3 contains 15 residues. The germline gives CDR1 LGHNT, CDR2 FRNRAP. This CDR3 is CASGLVSQGPNEQFF.

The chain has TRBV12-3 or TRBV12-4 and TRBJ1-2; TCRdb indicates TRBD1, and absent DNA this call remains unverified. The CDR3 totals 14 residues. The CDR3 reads CASERGGQSNGYTF.

The CDR3 is CASSRDTSGNTIYF. This rearrangement joins TRBV6-1 to TRBJ1-3; with no DNA, the TCRdb D assignment of TRBD1 cannot be verified. The CDR3 spans 14 residues. Germline assignment: CDR1 MNHNS and CDR2 SASEGT.

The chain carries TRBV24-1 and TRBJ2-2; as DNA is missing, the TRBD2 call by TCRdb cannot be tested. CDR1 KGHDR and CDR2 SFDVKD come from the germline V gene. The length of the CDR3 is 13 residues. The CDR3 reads CATTEVDTGELFF.